This is a list of T cell receptor beta chains from one sample in a study of OX40 agonist ivuxolimab in advanced cancers. Assay: immunoSEQ multiplex PCR; the TCRdb copy retains only in-frame clones and omits some. Of 70,000 to 90,000 clones listed, around 89% were seen once; the top ten hold around 0.4%. The specimen comprised CD4+ or CD8+ T cells sorted from blood, sampled in a trial of the OX40 agonist ivuxolimab. Receptors were obtained from an adult with an advanced solid tumor such as melanoma, head and neck, liver or kidney cancer. Each CDR3 is given with its conserved first and last residue. A D gene is named only where the DNA matches it firmly. Not every row has a clone size; where given, it reads once, few, many or a size class.

d_call clone_size j_call v_call cdr3_nt cdr3_aa
TRBD2 . TRBJ2-3 TRBV30 TGTGCCTGTGTACTAGCGGGAGGGGCAGATACGCAGTATTTT CACVLAGGADTQYF
. . TRBJ2-1 TRBV7-6 TGTGCCAGCAGCTTAATGCGGGACCAGAACGGGAACAATGAGCAGTTCTTC CASSLMRDQNGNNEQFF
. . TRBJ2-5 TRBV30 TGTGCCTGGAGTGTCCAAGAGACCCAGTACTTC CAWSVQETQYF
TRBD2 . TRBJ2-5 TRBV7-9 TGTGCCAGCAGCCCCTGGCTAGCGGGGGCTCAAGAGACCCAGTACTTC CASSPWLAGAQETQYF
. once TRBJ2-7 TRBV9 TGTGCCAGCAGCGTGGGGTTTAGTGCGGGGTACGAGCAGTACTTC CASSVGFSAGYEQYF
. . TRBJ1-2 TRBV7-8 TGTGCCAGCAGCTTTACGGGGGTTGACTATGGCTACACCTTC CASSFTGVDYGYTF
. . TRBJ2-2 TRBV7-2 TGTGCCAGCAGCCGTCAGGACCCCGGGGAGCTGTTTTTT CASSRQDPGELFF
. . TRBJ2-5 TRBV19 TGTGCCAGTAGTATCGATGGCAACAGACAAGAGACCCAGTACTTC CASSIDGNRQETQYF
. . TRBJ1-5 TRBV2 TGTGCCAGCAGTGAACAGGGTGTCGACAATCAGCCCCAGCATTTT CASSEQGVDNQPQHF
. once TRBJ2-5 TRBV6-5 TGTGCCAGCAGTTACGCGCTCCCGGGCCTTGGGGAGACCCAGTACTTC CASSYALPGLGETQYF
TRBD2 . TRBJ2-1 TRBV25-1 TGTGCCAGCAGTGAATTGTTGTCTAGCGGGCACAATGAGCAGTTCTTC CASSELLSSGHNEQFF
TRBD1 . TRBJ1-2 TRBV30 TGTGCCTACTACCCTCCAGGGGGCGAGTTCTCGGGCTACACCTTC CAYYPPGGEFSGYTF
TRBD1 . TRBJ2-7 TRBV27 TGTGCCAGCAGTTTCTTGAGGGACAGGTCGCCACCGGACGAGCAGTACTTC CASSFLRDRSPPDEQYF
. few TRBJ1-5 TRBV19 TGTGCCAGTAGTATTGCACAGTGGAGCAATCAGCCCCAGCATTTT CASSIAQWSNQPQHF
TRBD2 . TRBJ2-1 TRBV7-2 TGTGCCAGCAGCTCCGGCCGGCTAGCGGGAGTGGGGAATGAGCAGTTCTTC CASSSGRLAGVGNEQFF
TRBD1 . TRBJ1-2 TRBV9 TGTGCCAGCAGCGGTACCACAGGGGGGAACTATGGCTACACCTTC CASSGTTGGNYGYTF
. . TRBJ1-5 TRBV4-1 TGCGCCAGCAGCCAAGTTGAAAATTGGCAGCCCCAGCATTTT CASSQVENWQPQHF